The 17 T cell receptor beta chains listed next were all sequenced from one sample in a study of regulatory T cells in long-lasting Graves disease. Time point: persistent/refractory GD, antithyroid drugs over 5 years with positive TRAb. Making the TCR library involved RNA that had been extracted from PBMCs. Assembly of TCR beta libraries relied on iRepertoire HTBI primers together with Arm-PCR of CDR3 regions. Via MiXCR, TCRdb re-called the multiplex PCR reads, giving one row per CDR3 protein. The sample holds 700,000 or so distinct CDR3 sequences, about 30% seen once. The starting material was peripheral blood mononuclear cells (PBMCs), obtained when the disease was refractory, from a patient treated with antithyroid drugs. The origin of the receptors is a female donor with Graves disease.

This clonotype was counted a few times. The CDR3 bases are TGTGCCAGCAGCTCCGACGGCCCTCTCAGTCAGCCCCAGCATTTT. Amino acid sequence: CASSSDGPLSQPQHF. V is TRBV7-2 and J is TRBJ1-5; D gene ambiguous. Germline V gene lookup returns CDR1 SGHTA and CDR2 FQGNSA. V was shortened by 4 bases and J by 6 bases, with 16 bases between the two germline ends. The CDR3 has 15 amino acids.

This clonotype showed up just once. The chain employs TRBV19 and TRBJ1-1, with D unresolved. This CDR3 is built from 13 residues. The germline V gene has CDR1 LNHDA and CDR2 SQIVND (reference sequence). V was cut by 3 bases and J by 1 base, with 6 bases left in between. The CDR3 nucleotides read TGTGCCAGTAGTATCATTGGGAACACTGAAGCTTTCTTT. Translated: CASSIIGNTEAFF.

The chain combines TRBV29-1 with TRBJ1-2; TRBD1 is a possible D gene (5 bases). CDR3 length: 15 residues. Deletions cut 3 bases from V and 4 bases from J, with 18 bases between. Germline lookup yields CDR1 SQVTM and CDR2 ANQGSEA. In DNA form, the CDR3 reads TGCAGCGTTGACGGCCTGACAGAGGGGAGCTATGGCTACACCTTC. Its translation is CSVDGLTEGSYGYTF.

The genes are TRBV3-1 and TRBJ2-7; possible D gene TRBD1, 5 bases. This CDR3 is built from 13 residues. Germline CDR1 LGHDT, CDR2 YNNKEL (reference sequence). Trimming removed 6 bases at V and 1 base at J, with 10 bases between. The CDR3 coding sequence is TGTGCCAGCAGTGAAGACAGTTCCTACGAGCAGTACTTC. As protein: CASSEDSSYEQYF.

This chain links TRBV19 with TRBJ1-1; no clear D. This CDR3 spans 14 amino acids. Germline lookup yields CDR1 LNHDA and CDR2 SQIVND (reference sequence). With 4 bases removed from V and 1 base from J, the gap between germline ends came to 10 bases. CDR3 sequence: CASSKIRGNTEAFF. CDR3 DNA sequence: TGTGCCAGTAGTAAGATCCGCGGGAACACTGAAGCTTTCTTT.

This clonotype was picked up a small number of times. J is TRBJ1-1 and V is TRBV5-5, with D unresolved. Germline V lookup: CDR1 SGHKS, CDR2 YYEKEE (reference sequence). V dropped 4 bases and J dropped 5 bases, with 15 bases sitting between them. This CDR3 spans 14 amino acids. The CDR3 spells CASSQDVPRTEAFF. The CDR3 bases are TGTGCCAGCAGCCAGGACGTTCCGAGGACTGAAGCTTTCTTT.

The rearrangement links TRBV6-1 to TRBJ1-3, with a possible D match to TRBD1 (5 bases). Deletions cut 6 bases from V and 1 base from J, with 13 bases between. This CDR3 is built from 15 residues. Germline V CDR1 and CDR2: MNHNS, SASEGT. The CDR3 sequence is CASSPDRSSGNTIYF. CDR3 nucleotides: TGTGCCAGCAGCCCTGACAGAAGTTCTGGAAACACCATATATTTT.

The rearrangement uses TRBV7-9 and TRBJ2-3, with 7 bases aligning to TRBD1. Germline CDR1 SEHNR, CDR2 FQNEAQ (reference sequence). The CDR3 totals 14 residues. The V segment lost 7 bases and the J segment 7 bases; nucleotides outside the gene matches: 11. CDR3 residues: CASTPRQGVYTQYF. The CDR3 DNA is TGTGCCAGCACCCCGAGACAGGGAGTTTATACGCAGTATTTT.

The CDR3 here is CASSLPDSNGELFF. CDR3 DNA: TGTGCCAGCAGCTTACCCGACAGTAACGGGGAGCTGTTTTTT. The gene calls are TRBV7-9 and TRBJ2-2; D is possibly TRBD1 (5 bases). The germline gives CDR1 SEHNR, CDR2 FQNEAQ (reference sequence). V gave up 2 bases and J gave up 7 bases, with 11 bases separating them. The CDR3 sequence is 14 residues long.

This clonotype occurred once. One end of the junction does not line up with germline, which may come from a read error. The chain uses TRBV5-1 and TRBJ1-3, with D hard to call. Germline CDR1 reads SGHRS; CDR2 reads YFSETQ. The CDR3 contains 14 residues. The CDR3 protein is CASSLYGSGNTIYF. CDR3 DNA: TGTGCCAGCAGCCTATATGGGTCTGGAAACACCATATATTTT.

This clonotype occurred many times. V usage is TRBV6-1 and J usage is TRBJ1-2; 8 bases are shared with TRBD1. CDR1 and CDR2 (germline): MNHNS, SASEGT. The CDR3 consists of 14 residues. The V segment lost 4 bases and the J segment 4 bases; nucleotides outside the gene matches: 5. DNA of the CDR3: TGTGCCAGCAGTGCGACAGGGGCTAGCTATGGCTACACCTTC. Translated: CASSATGASYGYTF.

This clonotype was seen repeatedly, ten times or more. The chain recombines TRBV28 with TRBJ2-7; TRBD1 aligns across 10 bases. J gave up 3 bases and V 3 bases, and 2 bases lay outside the gene matches. Germline loops: CDR1 MDHEN, CDR2 SYDVKM. The CDR3 extends over 14 amino acids. As DNA, the CDR3 is TGTGCCAGCAGTTTCCGGGACAGGGGCTACGAGCAGTACTTC. Protein product: CASSFRDRGYEQYF.

V gene TRBV25-1 combines with J gene TRBJ2-2; D remains ambiguous. The V and J ends lost 1 base and 6 bases respectively, with 12 bases between them. The CDR3 runs 15 residues. Per germline, CDR1 MGHDK and CDR2 SYGVNS. The CDR3 region is CASSESVLVPGELFF. In DNA form, the CDR3 reads TGTGCCAGCAGTGAATCCGTCTTGGTCCCCGGGGAGCTGTTTTTT.

V usage is TRBV20-1 and J usage is TRBJ1-5; D might be TRBD1 (5 bases). Germline values: CDR1 DFQATT, CDR2 SNEGSKA (reference sequence). V lost 0 bases and J 4 bases, leaving 19 bases between the germline ends. The CDR3 has 17 amino acids. The CDR3 loop is CSARDDFAGTRNQPQHF. The CDR3 nucleotides are TGCAGTGCTAGAGACGACTTTGCGGGGACCAGAAATCAGCCCCAGCATTTT.

The V gene is TRBV20-1, the J gene TRBJ1-6, with D unclear. Trimming left V 3 bases short and J 2 bases short, with 11 bases between. The CDR3 runs to 15 residues. CDR1 and CDR2 (germline): DFQATT, SNEGSKA (reference sequence). The CDR3 here is CSARTVRAYNSPLHF. The CDR3 coding sequence is TGCAGTGCTAGGACTGTGAGGGCCTATAATTCACCCCTCCACTTT.

The chain is built from TRBV12-3 or TRBV12-4 and TRBJ1-1; D is possibly TRBD1 (6 bases). V lost 3 bases and J lost 5, with 13 bases in between. The CDR3 is made up of 14 amino acids. The CDR3 protein is CASSFEPGETEAFF. In DNA, the CDR3 is TGTGCCAGCAGTTTCGAGCCAGGGGAGACTGAAGCTTTCTTT.

There are many counts of this clonotype. The chain combines TRBV28 with TRBJ1-1, with 9 bases aligning to TRBD1. This CDR3 spans 13 amino acids. V gave up 10 bases and J gave up 3 bases; unmatched junction bases: 6. The germline V gene has CDR1 MDHEN and CDR2 SYDVKM. In nucleotides, the CDR3 is TGTGCCATCGCACAGGGGGCGCACACTGAAGCTTTCTTT. Its protein product is CAIAQGAHTEAFF.